The next 2 T cell receptor beta chains were all read from a single sample in a study of T cell responses to AZD1222 COVID-19 vaccine. Clones were read by immunoSEQ multiplex PCR, and TCRdb kept only the in-frame ones, dropping some. Of about 93,000 clones detected, just over 85% appear once; the ten largest clones hold roughly 6.3%. Sequenced material: peripheral blood, taken on day 0 of AZD1222 vaccination. Receptor source: an adult in good health.

Only one count was recorded for this clone. This rearrangement joins TRBV7-3 to TRBJ1-2, with D hard to call. Trimming took 1 base from V and 3 from J, leaving 15 bases between them. This CDR3 contains 16 residues. In germline, CDR1 is SGHTA, CDR2 FQGTGA. DNA of the CDR3: TGTGCCAGCAGCTTAAGTATGGTAGGAGAGCACTATGGCTACACCTTC. Its protein is CASSLSMVGEHYGYTF.

The chain joins TRBV13 to TRBJ2-7, with TRBD2 matching over 13 bases. CDR3 size: 14 residues. J gave up 7 bases and V 3 bases, and 3 bases lay outside the gene matches. The V gene's germline CDR1 is PRHDT and CDR2 FYEKMQ (reference sequence). The CDR3 DNA reads as TGTGCCAGCAGCTTCGGACTAGCGGGAGATGAGCAGTACTTC. It is translated as CASSFGLAGDEQYF.